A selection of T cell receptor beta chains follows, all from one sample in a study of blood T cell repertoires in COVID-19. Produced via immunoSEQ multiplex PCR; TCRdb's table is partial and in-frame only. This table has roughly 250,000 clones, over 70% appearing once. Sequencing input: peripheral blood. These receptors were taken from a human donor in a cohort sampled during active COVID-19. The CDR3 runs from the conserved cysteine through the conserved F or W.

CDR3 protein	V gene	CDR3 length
CASGLHQGGNTEAFF	TRBV10-2	15
CASSLVQRGSYEQYF	TRBV5-4	15
CASSLGLEDGYTF	TRBV7-9	13
CASGGRANTGELFF	TRBV12-5	14
CASSPSGTRTYEQYF	TRBV11-3	15
CASSLLLGAGYTF	TRBV5-5	13
CASTPSGTGGLSNQPQHF	TRBV4-1	18
CASTPDGGIYEQYF	TRBV2	14
CASSMSGKAYNEQFF	TRBV19	15
CASSELINPAGGPTDTQYF	TRBV10-1	19
CASSIAINSDTQYF	TRBV19	14
CASSGTGGIGELFF	TRBV5-1	14
CASSVGWGPSYEQYF	TRBV9	15
CASSSQAPVQETQYF	TRBV5-1	15
CASSQAGTAGNTIYF	TRBV4-2	15
CASSLRLAASSTDTQYF	TRBV5-4	17
CASSQGHSATNEKLFF	TRBV4-2	16
CASSHFTAGNQPQHF	TRBV16	15
CATRLAGGEQFF	TRBV19	12
CASKEQGRVRYTF	TRBV6-5	13
CATSDLTDINEQFF	TRBV24-1	14
CASRALAGDNEQFF	TRBV9	14
CASSQDRSNQPQHF	TRBV18	14
CASSPTGNQPQHF	TRBV7-9	13
CASSFSLRNEQYF	TRBV5-4	13